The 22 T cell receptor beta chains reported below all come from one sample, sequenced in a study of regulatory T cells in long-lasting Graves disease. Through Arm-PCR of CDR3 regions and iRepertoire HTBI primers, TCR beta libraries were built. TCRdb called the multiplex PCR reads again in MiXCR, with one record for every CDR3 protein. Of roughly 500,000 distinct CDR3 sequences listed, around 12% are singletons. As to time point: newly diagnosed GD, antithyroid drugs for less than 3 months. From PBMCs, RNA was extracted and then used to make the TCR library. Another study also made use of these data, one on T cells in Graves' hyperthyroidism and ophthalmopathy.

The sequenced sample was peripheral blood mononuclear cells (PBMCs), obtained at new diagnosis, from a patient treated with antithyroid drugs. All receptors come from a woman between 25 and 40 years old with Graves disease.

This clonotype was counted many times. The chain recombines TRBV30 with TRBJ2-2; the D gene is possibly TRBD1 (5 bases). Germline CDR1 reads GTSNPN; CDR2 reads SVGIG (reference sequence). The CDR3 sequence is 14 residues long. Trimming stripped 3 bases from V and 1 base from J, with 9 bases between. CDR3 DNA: TGTGCCTGGAGGCGCACAGGGAACACCGGGGAGCTGTTTTTT. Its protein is CAWRRTGNTGELFF.

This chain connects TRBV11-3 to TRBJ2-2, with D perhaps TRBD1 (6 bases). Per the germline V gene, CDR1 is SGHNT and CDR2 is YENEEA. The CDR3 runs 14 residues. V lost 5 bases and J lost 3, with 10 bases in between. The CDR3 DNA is TGTGCCAGCAGCCTGGGACAAGACACCGGGGAGCTGTTTTTT. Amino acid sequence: CASSLGQDTGELFF.

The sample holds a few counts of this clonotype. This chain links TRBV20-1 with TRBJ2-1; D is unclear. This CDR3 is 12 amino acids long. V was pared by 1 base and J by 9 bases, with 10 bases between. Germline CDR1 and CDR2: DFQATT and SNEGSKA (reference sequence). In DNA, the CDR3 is TGCAGTGCTAGAGGTCCTTCCGGTGAGCAGTTCTTC. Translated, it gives CSARGPSGEQFF.

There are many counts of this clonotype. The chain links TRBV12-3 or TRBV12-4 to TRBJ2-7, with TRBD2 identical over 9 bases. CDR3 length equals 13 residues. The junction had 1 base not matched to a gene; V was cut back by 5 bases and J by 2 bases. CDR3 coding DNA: TGTGCCAGCAGTGCGGGAGGGGCCTACGAGCAGTACTTC. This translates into CASSAGGAYEQYF.

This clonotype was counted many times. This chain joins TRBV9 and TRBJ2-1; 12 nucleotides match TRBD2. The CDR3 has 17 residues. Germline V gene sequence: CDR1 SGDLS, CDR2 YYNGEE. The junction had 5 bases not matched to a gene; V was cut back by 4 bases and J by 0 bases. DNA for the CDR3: TGTGCCAGCAGCTTATCGACTAGCGGGAGCTCCTACAATGAGCAGTTCTTC. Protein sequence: CASSLSTSGSSYNEQFF.

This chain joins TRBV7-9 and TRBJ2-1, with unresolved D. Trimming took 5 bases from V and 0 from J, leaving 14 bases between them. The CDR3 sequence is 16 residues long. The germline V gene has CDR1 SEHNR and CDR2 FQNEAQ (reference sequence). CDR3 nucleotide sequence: TGTGCCAGCAGCGCCCGCCCTAAAAGCTCCTACAATGAGCAGTTCTTC. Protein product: CASSARPKSSYNEQFF.

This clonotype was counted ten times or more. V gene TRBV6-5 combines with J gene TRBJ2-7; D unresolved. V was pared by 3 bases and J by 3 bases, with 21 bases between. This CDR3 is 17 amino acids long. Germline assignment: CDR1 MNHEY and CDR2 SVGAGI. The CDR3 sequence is CASSYNRATRNYYEQYF. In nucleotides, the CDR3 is TGTGCCAGCAGTTATAACCGGGCGACCCGAAATTACTACGAGCAGTACTTC.

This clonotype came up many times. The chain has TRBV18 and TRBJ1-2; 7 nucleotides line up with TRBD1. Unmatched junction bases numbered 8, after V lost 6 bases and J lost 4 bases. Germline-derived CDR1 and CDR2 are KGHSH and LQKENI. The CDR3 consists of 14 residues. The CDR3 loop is CASSVNDRVYGYTF. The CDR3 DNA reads TGTGCCAGCTCCGTTAACGACAGGGTCTATGGCTACACCTTC.

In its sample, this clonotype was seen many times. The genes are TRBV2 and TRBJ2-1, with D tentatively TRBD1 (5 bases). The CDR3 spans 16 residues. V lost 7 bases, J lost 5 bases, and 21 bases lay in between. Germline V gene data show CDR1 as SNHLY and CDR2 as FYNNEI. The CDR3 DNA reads TGTGCCAGCACGTCGACAACTGGGGCTATACACAATGAGCAGTTCTTC. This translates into CASTSTTGAIHNEQFF.

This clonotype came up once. The CDR3 DNA sequence: TGTGCCAGCAGCCACACCGTCCCCCGGGACAGGGGTCTTGATAGCAATCAGCCCCAGCATTTT. Its translation is CASSHTVPRDRGLDSNQPQHF. The V and J genes are TRBV5-4 and TRBJ1-5, with 10 bases identical to TRBD1. V lost 4 bases and J lost 0; bases outside the gene matches: 19. The CDR3 extends over 21 amino acids. The germline gives CDR1 SGHNT, CDR2 YYREEE (reference sequence).

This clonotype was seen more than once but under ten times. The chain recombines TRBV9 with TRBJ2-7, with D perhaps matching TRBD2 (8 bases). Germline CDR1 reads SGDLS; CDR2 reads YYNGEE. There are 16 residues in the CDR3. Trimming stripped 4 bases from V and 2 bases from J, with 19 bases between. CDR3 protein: CASSPRGTRRAYEQYF. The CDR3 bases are TGTGCCAGCAGCCCCAGGGGGACTAGGAGGGCCTACGAGCAGTACTTC. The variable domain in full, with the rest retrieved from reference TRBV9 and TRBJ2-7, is DSGVTQTPKHLITATGQRVTLRCSPRSGDLSVYWYQQSLDQGLQFLIQYYNGEERAKGNILERFSAQQFPDLHSELNLSSLELGDSALYFCASSPRGTRRAYEQYFGPGTRLTVT.

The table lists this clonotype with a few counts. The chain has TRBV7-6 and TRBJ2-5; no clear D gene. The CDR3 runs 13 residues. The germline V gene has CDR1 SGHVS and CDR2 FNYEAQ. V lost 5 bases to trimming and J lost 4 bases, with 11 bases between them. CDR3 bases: TGTGCCAGCAGCCCGCTGGCCCGAGAGACCCAGTACTTC. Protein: CASSPLARETQYF.

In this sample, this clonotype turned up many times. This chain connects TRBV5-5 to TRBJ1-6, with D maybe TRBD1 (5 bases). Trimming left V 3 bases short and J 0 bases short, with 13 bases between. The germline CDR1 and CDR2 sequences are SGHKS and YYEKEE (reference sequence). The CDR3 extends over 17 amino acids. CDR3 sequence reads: CASSYGTPSSYNSPLHF. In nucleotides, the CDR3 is TGTGCCAGCAGCTACGGGACTCCTAGCTCCTATAATTCACCCCTCCACTTT.

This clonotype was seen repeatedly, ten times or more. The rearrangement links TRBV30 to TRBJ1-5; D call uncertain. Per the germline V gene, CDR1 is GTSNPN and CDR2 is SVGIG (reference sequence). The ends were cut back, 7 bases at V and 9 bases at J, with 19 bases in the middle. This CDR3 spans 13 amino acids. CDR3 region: CAFSLGSRRPQHF. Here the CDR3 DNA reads TGTGCCTTTTCGCTGGGGTCGAGGAGGCCCCAGCATTTT.

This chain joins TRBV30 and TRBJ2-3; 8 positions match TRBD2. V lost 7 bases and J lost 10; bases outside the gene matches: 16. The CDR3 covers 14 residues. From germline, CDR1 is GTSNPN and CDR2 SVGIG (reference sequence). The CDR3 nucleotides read TGTGCCTATTCGACTAGCGTGCTCTCGGGTGCGCAGTATTTT. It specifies CAYSTSVLSGAQYF.

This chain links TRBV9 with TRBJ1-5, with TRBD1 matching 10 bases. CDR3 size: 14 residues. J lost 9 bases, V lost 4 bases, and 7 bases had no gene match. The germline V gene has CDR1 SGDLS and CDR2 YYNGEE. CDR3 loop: CASSPDRGLGPQHF. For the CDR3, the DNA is TGTGCCAGCAGCCCGGACAGGGGGTTAGGGCCCCAGCATTTT.

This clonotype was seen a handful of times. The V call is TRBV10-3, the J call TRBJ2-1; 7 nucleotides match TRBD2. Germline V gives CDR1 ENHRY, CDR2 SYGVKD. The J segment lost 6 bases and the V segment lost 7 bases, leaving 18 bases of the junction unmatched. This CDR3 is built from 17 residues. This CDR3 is CAIKPSGALQNANEQFF. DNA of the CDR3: TGTGCCATCAAACCGAGCGGGGCCCTACAAAATGCCAATGAGCAGTTCTTC.

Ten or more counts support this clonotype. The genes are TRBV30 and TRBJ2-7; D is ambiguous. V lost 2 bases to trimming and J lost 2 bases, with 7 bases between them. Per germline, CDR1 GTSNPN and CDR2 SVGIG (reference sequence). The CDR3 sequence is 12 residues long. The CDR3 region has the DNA TGTGCCTGGAGTCACTCGCCCTACGAGCAGTACTTC. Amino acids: CAWSHSPYEQYF.

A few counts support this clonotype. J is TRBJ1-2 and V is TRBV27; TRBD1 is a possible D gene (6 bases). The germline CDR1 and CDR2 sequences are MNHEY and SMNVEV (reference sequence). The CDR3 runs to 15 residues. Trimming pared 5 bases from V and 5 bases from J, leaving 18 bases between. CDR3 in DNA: TGTGCCAGCAGTCCCCCGGGGGCATTTTTGTATGGCTACACCTTC. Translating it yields CASSPPGAFLYGYTF.

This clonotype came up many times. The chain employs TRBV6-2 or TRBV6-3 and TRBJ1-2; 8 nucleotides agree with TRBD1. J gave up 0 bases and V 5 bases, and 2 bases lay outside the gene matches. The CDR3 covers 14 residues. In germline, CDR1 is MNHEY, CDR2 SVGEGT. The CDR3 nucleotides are TGTGCCAGCAGTGACAGGGGACCTAACTATGGCTACACCTTC. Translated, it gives CASSDRGPNYGYTF.

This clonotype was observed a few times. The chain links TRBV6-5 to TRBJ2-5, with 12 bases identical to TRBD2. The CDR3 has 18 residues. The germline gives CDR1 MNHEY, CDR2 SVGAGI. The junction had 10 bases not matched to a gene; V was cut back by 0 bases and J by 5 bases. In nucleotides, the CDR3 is TGTGCCAGCAGTTACTCGATACTAGCGGGGGGCTTTCAGGAGACCCAGTACTTC. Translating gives CASSYSILAGGFQETQYF.

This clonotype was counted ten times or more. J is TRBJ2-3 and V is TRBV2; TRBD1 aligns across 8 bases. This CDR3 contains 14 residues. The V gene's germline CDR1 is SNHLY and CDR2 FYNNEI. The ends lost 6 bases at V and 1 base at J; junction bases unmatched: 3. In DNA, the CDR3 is TGTGCCAGCAGGGACAGGGTAGGCACAGATACGCAGTATTTT. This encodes CASRDRVGTDTQYF. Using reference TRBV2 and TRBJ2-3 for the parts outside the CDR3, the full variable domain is EPEVTQTPSHQVTQMGQEVILRCVPISNHLYFYWYRQILGQKVEFLVSFYNNEISEKSEIFDDQFSVERPDGSNFTLKIRSTKLEDSAMYFCASRDRVGTDTQYFGPGTRLTVL.